The 20 T cell receptor beta chains below were found in one sample sequenced in a study of blood T cell repertoires in COVID-19. Sequencing used immunoSEQ multiplex PCR; TCRdb keeps in-frame clones, though not all of them. The repertoire has roughly 250,000 clones, under 95% of them found once; the top ten carry under 3%. The specimen was PBMCs or T cells enriched from blood (not recorded which). The receptors derive from a woman in her thirties or forties with acute COVID-19.

The chain employs TRBV3-1 (or the pseudogene TRBV3-2) and TRBJ1-6; tentative D call: TRBD1 (6 bases). The CDR3 contains 14 residues. The V end lost 8 bases, the J end lost 7 bases, and 15 bases lay between the germline ends. Germline V lookup: CDR1 LGHDT, CDR2 YNNKEL (reference sequence). The CDR3 DNA sequence: TGTGCCAGCTGTAACCGGGACAACAATTCACCCCTCCACTTT. This gives the protein CASCNRDNNSPLHF.

CDR3 DNA: TGTGCCAGCTCACAAAATCCTTCCGGGACTAGCCCTAAGTTGAATGAGCAGTTCTTC. Residues: CASSQNPSGTSPKLNEQFF. The chain uses TRBV18 and TRBJ2-1, with 9 bases that match TRBD2. V shed 4 bases, J shed 7 bases, and the junction held 20 bases outside the gene matches. CDR1 and CDR2 from the germline V gene are KGHSH and LQKENI. This CDR3 has 19 amino acids.

V gene TRBV25-1 combines with J gene TRBJ2-7; tentative D call: TRBD2 (6 bases). V gave up 0 bases and J gave up 8 bases, with 8 bases separating them. In germline, CDR1 is MGHDK, CDR2 SYGVNS. This CDR3 has 12 residues. CDR3 in DNA: TGTGCCAGCAGTGAATACGGGGGTCAGCAGTACTTC. This translates into CASSEYGGQQYF.

The V gene is TRBV4-2, the J gene TRBJ1-2; 7 nucleotides line up with TRBD1. Germline-derived CDR1 and CDR2 are LGHNA and YNFKEQ. V gave up 1 base and J gave up 5 bases; unmatched junction bases: 13. There are 17 residues in the CDR3. The CDR3 sequence is CASSQVAGGSVGYGYTF. Here the CDR3 DNA reads TGTGCCAGCAGCCAAGTGGCAGGGGGATCTGTGGGGTATGGCTACACCTTC.

V and J are TRBV18 and TRBJ1-5, with 9 bases lining up with TRBD1. The CDR3 spans 14 residues. J gave up 4 bases and V 7 bases, and 5 bases lay outside the gene matches. The germline CDR1 and CDR2 sequences are KGHSH and LQKENI. The CDR3 reads CASFRTGANQPQHF. Written as DNA, the CDR3 is TGTGCCAGCTTTCGGACAGGGGCAAATCAGCCCCAGCATTTT.

The V and J genes are TRBV6-4 and TRBJ2-1, with D possibly TRBD1 on 5 matching bases. Trimming shortened V by 5 bases and J by 4 bases, and 15 bases separated the two germline ends. The CDR3 contains 15 residues. Germline V gene data show CDR1 as MRHNA and CDR2 as SNTAGT. The CDR3, as DNA: TGTGCCAGCAGTCCTGGGGCAGGATCGTACAATGAGCAGTTCTTC. This codes for CASSPGAGSYNEQFF.

This chain uses TRBV10-3 with TRBJ1-6; D uncertain. The CDR3 is 14 residues long. Germline assignment: CDR1 ENHRY and CDR2 SYGVKD. The ends were cut back, 2 bases at V and 8 bases at J, with 10 bases in the middle. The CDR3 reads CAISESGRDSPLHF. CDR3 DNA sequence: TGTGCCATCAGTGAGAGTGGGCGGGATTCACCCCTCCACTTT.

This clone was counted once. This chain uses TRBV6-2 or TRBV6-3 with TRBJ2-7; D unclear. Per germline, CDR1 MNHEY and CDR2 SVGEGT. The V gene lost 7 bases and the J gene lost 5 bases, with 18 bases spanning the gap. The CDR3 runs 14 residues. This CDR3 reads CASTPRGFSNEQYF. CDR3 nucleotide sequence: TGTGCCAGCACCCCACGCGGATTTTCTAACGAGCAGTACTTC.

This sequence joins TRBV7-6 and TRBJ2-3, with 9 bases lining up with TRBD2. The CDR3 runs 16 residues. Germline V gene data show CDR1 as SGHVS and CDR2 as FNYEAQ. J lost 4 bases, V lost 5 bases, and 10 bases had no gene match. This CDR3 is CASSPEVAGVADTQYF. In DNA, the CDR3 is TGTGCCAGCAGCCCAGAGGTAGCGGGGGTCGCAGATACGCAGTATTTT.

There are a few counts of this clone. The rearrangement uses TRBV27 and TRBJ1-1; 8 bases are a match to TRBD1. The CDR3 covers 16 residues. Trimming removed 6 bases from V and 5 bases from J; junction bases left unmatched: 14. Germline values: CDR1 MNHEY, CDR2 SMNVEV (reference sequence). The CDR3 DNA reads TGTGCCAGCAGCCAGGGGGCTTTTAGGAAAGTAACTGAAGCTTTCTTT. Protein: CASSQGAFRKVTEAFF.

V usage is TRBV5-1 and J usage is TRBJ1-5; TRBD1 matches 8 bases. Germline V gene sequence: CDR1 SGHRS, CDR2 YFSETQ. Trimming at V came to 4 bases and at J to 6 bases, leaving 12 bases not matched to a gene. This CDR3 has 16 amino acids. CDR3 residues: CASSPGTGQNSQPQHF. The CDR3 region has the DNA TGCGCCAGCAGCCCCGGGACAGGTCAAAATTCTCAGCCCCAGCATTTT.

The chain recombines TRBV7-2 with TRBJ1-1, with D unresolved. The ends were cut back, 4 bases at V and 0 bases at J, with 6 bases in the middle. This CDR3 is 13 amino acids long. CDR1 is SGHTA and CDR2 is FQGNSA in the germline V gene. CDR3 bases: TGTGCCAGCAGCTATGACATGAACACTGAAGCTTTCTTT. As protein: CASSYDMNTEAFF. The variable domain in full, completed from reference TRBV7-2 and TRBJ1-1, reads GAGVSQSPSNKVTEKGKDVELRCDPISGHTALYWYRQSLGQGLEFLIYFQGNSAPDKSGLPSDRFSAERTGGSVSTLTIQRTQQEDSAVYLCASSYDMNTEAFFGQGTRLTVV.

The J gene is TRBJ2-3, the V gene TRBV12-3 or TRBV12-4; D remains unclear. Trimming removed 3 bases from V and 7 bases from J, with 11 bases in between. This CDR3 has 13 residues. This CDR3 is CASSFADSYTQYF. DNA of the CDR3: TGTGCCAGCAGTTTTGCGGATTCCTATACGCAGTATTTT.

The J gene is TRBJ1-3, the V gene TRBV7-2; D is unclear. With 1 base removed from V and 0 bases from J, the gap between germline ends came to 10 bases. The germline V gene encodes CDR1 SGHTA and CDR2 FQGNSA. This CDR3 contains 16 residues. CDR3 sequence (DNA): TGTGCCAGCAGCTTAGGTCCCCAAAACTCTGGAAACACCATATATTTT. It is translated as CASSLGPQNSGNTIYF.

For the CDR3, the DNA is TGTGCCAGCTTGACGCGGGGAGGTGAATCCACTGAAGCTTTCTTT. As protein: CASLTRGGESTEAFF. V gene TRBV5-4 combines with J gene TRBJ1-1; D is undetermined. V was pared by 7 bases and J by 4 bases, with 20 bases between. The CDR3 is 15 residues long. Germline CDR1 SGHNT, CDR2 YYREEE (reference sequence).

J is TRBJ2-7 and V is TRBV6-5, with a tentative D call TRBD2 (6 bases). Trimming left V 7 bases short and J 2 bases short, with 15 bases between. Germline loops: CDR1 MNHEY, CDR2 SVGAGI. The CDR3 runs to 14 residues. In DNA, the CDR3 is TGTGCCAGCAATTCCATTAGCGGAACCTACGAGCAGTACTTC. It yields the protein CASNSISGTYEQYF.

The V gene is TRBV29-1, the J gene TRBJ1-1; D is perhaps TRBD1 (5 bases). There are 13 residues in the CDR3. Trimming removed 1 base at V and 10 bases at J, with 16 bases between. CDR1 is SQVTM, CDR2 ANQGSEA, per germline. This CDR3 is CSVEGRAAKGAFF. CDR3 coding DNA: TGCAGCGTTGAAGGCAGGGCGGCAAAAGGAGCTTTCTTT.

This clone was seen a few times. The rearrangement uses TRBV5-4 and TRBJ2-7; 7 nucleotides agree with TRBD1. Germline V gene sequence: CDR1 SGHNT, CDR2 YYREEE (reference sequence). This CDR3 has 16 residues. Losses at the gene ends were 3 bases for V and 5 bases for J; bases not matched to a gene: 14. CDR3 sequence (DNA): TGTGCCAGCAGCTCTATAGACAGGGCTAGCCGGGACGAGCAGTACTTC. Its translation: CASSSIDRASRDEQYF.

The rearrangement uses TRBV7-8 and TRBJ1-2; D gene ambiguous. CDR1 SGHVS and CDR2 FQNEAQ come from the germline V gene. The length of the CDR3 is 16 residues. With 3 bases removed from V and 5 bases from J, the gap between germline ends came to 19 bases. The CDR3 region is CASSFEPGRGEYGYTF. The CDR3 DNA reads TGTGCCAGCAGCTTCGAACCTGGGCGTGGGGAGTATGGCTACACCTTC.

This clone was observed once. The chain links TRBV3-1 (or the pseudogene TRBV3-2) to TRBJ2-2, with 8 bases lining up with TRBD2. The J segment lost 2 bases and the V segment lost 1 base, leaving 6 bases of the junction unmatched. This CDR3 is 17 amino acids long. Germline loops: CDR1 LGHDT, CDR2 YNNKEL (reference sequence). Written as DNA, the CDR3 is TGTGCCAGCAGCCAAGTCACTAGCGGCCCAAACACCGGGGAGCTGTTTTTT. It codes for CASSQVTSGPNTGELFF.